This T cell receptor beta chain comes out of a study of CD8+ T cells in alopecia areata. Noted treatment: oral pan-JAK inhibitor, 5-10 mg twice daily. The table lists this clone with a few counts. Extracted from the samples, RNA was reverse transcribed into cDNA to serve as the sequencing template. Profiled with immunoSEQ multiplex PCR; TCRdb holds only in-frame clones, not every one. The data show about 210,000 clones, over 60% seen once. CDR3 length: 11 residues. V shed 6 bases, J shed 6 bases, and the junction held 4 bases outside the gene matches. Per germline, CDR1 DFQATT and CDR2 SNEGSKA (reference sequence).

The gene calls are TRBV20-1 and TRBJ1-2; TRBD1 matches 7 bases. Sample: CD4+ T cells sorted from blood, taken at week 4, from a patient treated with tofacitinib. This sequence originates from a human donor with alopecia areata. The CDR3 sequence is CSAYRGDGYTF. For the CDR3, the DNA is TGCAGTGCCTACAGGGGCGATGGCTACACCTTC.